A single sample is the source of the 23 T cell receptor beta chains below, sequenced in a study of cytomegalovirus exposure and HLA in healthy donors. Amplification used 60 Vbeta primers and 13 Jbeta primers. The assay was immunoSEQ multiplex PCR, and TCRdb's table has in-frame clones only and misses some. The table shows 200,000 to 250,000 clones, with 82% occurring only once. The sample was PBMCs. The receptors come from a woman aged 40 to 50 in good health and CMV-seropositive.

This rearrangement joins TRBV28 to TRBJ2-7; TRBD2 agrees at 7 bases. The CDR3 runs 13 residues. Trimming removed 9 bases from V and 2 bases from J; junction bases left unmatched: 7. The germline V gene has CDR1 MDHEN and CDR2 SYDVKM. The CDR3 nucleotides are TGTGCCAGTAGGGCTAGCGGTACCTACGAGCAGTACTTC. It translates to CASRASGTYEQYF.

The rearrangement links TRBV15 to TRBJ2-7; 10 nucleotides line up with TRBD1. The CDR3 length is 17 residues. CDR1 is LNHNV and CDR2 is YYDKDF in the germline V gene (reference sequence). J gave up 1 base and V 5 bases, and 11 bases lay outside the gene matches. The CDR3 loop is CATSAGQGNLWSYEQYF. CDR3 DNA: TGTGCCACCAGCGCGGGACAGGGGAACTTGTGGTCCTACGAGCAGTACTTC. The full variable domain, rest sourced from reference TRBV15 and TRBJ2-7, is DAMVIQNPRYQVTQFGKPVTLSCSQTLNHNVMYWYQQKSSQAPKLLFHYYDKDFNNEADTPDNFQSRRPNTSFCFLDIRSPGLGDTAMYLCATSAGQGNLWSYEQYFGPGTRLTVT.

This chain joins TRBV25-1 and TRBJ2-3, with TRBD1 matching over 7 bases. The junction had 5 bases not matched to a gene; V was cut back by 3 bases and J by 2 bases. The CDR3 is 15 amino acids. Germline V gene data show CDR1 as MGHDK and CDR2 as SYGVNS. The CDR3 spells CASSDLDRITDTQYF. The CDR3 nucleotides read TGTGCCAGCAGTGATTTGGACAGGATCACAGATACGCAGTATTTT.

The rearrangement joins TRBV18 to TRBJ1-2, with 10 bases that match TRBD1. There are 15 residues in the CDR3. The V and J ends lost 5 bases and 8 bases, in that order; junction bases with no gene match: 11. Germline CDR1 is KGHSH and CDR2 is LQKENI. The CDR3 loop is CASSTTRQGAQGYTF. CDR3 DNA sequence: TGTGCCAGCTCAACGACTCGACAGGGGGCGCAGGGCTACACCTTC.

CDR3 sequence: CASSITGTTNTGELFF. CDR3 in DNA: TGTGCCAGCAGCATTACCGGGACAACAAACACCGGGGAGCTGTTTTTT. This rearrangement joins TRBV9 to TRBJ2-2; D may be TRBD1 (6 bases). V was pared by 4 bases and J by 2 bases, with 15 bases between. The CDR3 is 16 amino acids. CDR1 and CDR2 from the germline V gene are SGDLS and YYNGEE.

The chain carries TRBV6-5 and TRBJ2-3, with D tentatively TRBD2 (6 bases). Germline values: CDR1 MNHEY, CDR2 SVGAGI. The CDR3 consists of 15 residues. The V end lost 0 bases, the J end lost 6 bases, and 13 bases lay between the germline ends. The CDR3 here is CASSYSSDAGDTQYF. The CDR3 coding sequence is TGTGCCAGCAGTTACTCGTCCGATGCGGGGGATACGCAGTATTTT.

The CDR3 is CASSPGRGRGVYNEQFF. The CDR3 region has the DNA TGTGCCAGCAGCCCCGGGAGGGGGCGGGGGGTATACAATGAGCAGTTCTTC. The chain couples TRBV5-6 to TRBJ2-1; possible D gene TRBD2, 8 bases. The CDR3 runs to 17 residues. Per germline, CDR1 SGHDT and CDR2 YYEEEE. The V end lost 4 bases, the J end lost 4 bases, and 21 bases lay between the germline ends. The full variable domain, completed using reference TRBV5-6 and TRBJ2-1, is DAGVTQSPTHLIKTRGQQVTLRCSPKSGHDTVSWYQQALGQGPQFIFQYYEEEERQRGNFPDRFSGHQFPNYSSELNVNALLLGDSALYLCASSPGRGRGVYNEQFFGPGTRLTVL.

J is TRBJ2-5 and V is TRBV28; D remains ambiguous. Per germline, CDR1 MDHEN and CDR2 SYDVKM. V was trimmed by 8 bases and J by 7 bases, leaving 14 bases between them. There are 12 residues in the CDR3. The CDR3 region has the DNA TGTGCCAGCCTCGGCGGTGGAGCGACCCAGTACTTC. Protein sequence: CASLGGGATQYF.

The chain uses TRBV6-5 and TRBJ2-7; TRBD2 is a possible D gene (5 bases). The CDR3 is 12 amino acids. The V gene lost 2 bases and the J gene lost 6 bases, with 8 bases spanning the gap. Germline values: CDR1 MNHEY, CDR2 SVGAGI. The CDR3 sequence is CASSYEGFEQYF. In DNA form, the CDR3 reads TGTGCCAGCAGTTACGAGGGTTTCGAGCAGTACTTC.

The chain employs TRBV7-8 and TRBJ2-1; D uncertain. The CDR3 has 15 amino acids. CDR1 and CDR2 (germline): SGHVS, FQNEAQ. V was pared by 5 bases and J by 0 bases, with 11 bases between. CDR3 DNA: TGTGCCAGCAGCGCAAACTTGCGCTCCTACAATGAGCAGTTCTTC. This codes for CASSANLRSYNEQFF.

This clone was observed a few times. The chain recombines TRBV29-1 with TRBJ2-7, with no clear D. This CDR3 has 13 residues. CDR1 and CDR2 from the germline V gene are SQVTM and ANQGSEA. Trimming shortened V by 0 bases and J by 1 base, and 7 bases separated the two germline ends. The CDR3, as DNA: TGCAGCGTTGAAGAAAGCTTGTCCTACGAGCAGTACTTC. Amino acids: CSVEESLSYEQYF.

The chain links TRBV4-1 to TRBJ2-3, with 8 bases aligning to TRBD2. This CDR3 comprises 15 residues. Germline values: CDR1 MGHRA, CDR2 YSYEKL. J lost 7 bases, V lost 4 bases, and 10 bases had no gene match. The CDR3 protein is CASSLGGDPPHTQYF. CDR3 DNA sequence: TGCGCCAGCAGCCTCGGGGGGGACCCACCCCATACGCAGTATTTT.

The rearrangement uses TRBV9 and TRBJ2-3; a possible D gene is TRBD2 (7 bases). The length of the CDR3 is 17 residues. CDR1 is SGDLS and CDR2 is YYNGEE in the germline V gene. Trimming stripped 2 bases from V and 5 bases from J, with 21 bases between. The DNA for the CDR3 is TGTGCCAGCAGCGTTCCGCTGGGCGGGGGCCAGTTAGATACGCAGTATTTT. Translating gives CASSVPLGGGQLDTQYF.

The chain combines TRBV19 with TRBJ1-1; the D gene is possibly TRBD1 (6 bases). There are 14 residues in the CDR3. Germline loops: CDR1 LNHDA, CDR2 SQIVND (reference sequence). The V and J ends lost 3 bases and 0 bases respectively, with 8 bases between them. CDR3 sequence: CASSIDRMNTEAFF. CDR3 DNA sequence: TGTGCCAGTAGTATTGACAGGATGAACACTGAAGCTTTCTTT. Full variable domain (rest looked up from reference TRBV19 and TRBJ1-1): DGGITQSPKYLFRKEGQNVTLSCEQNLNHDAMYWYRQDPGQGLRLIYYSQIVNDFQKGDIAEGYSVSREKKESFPLTVTSAQKNPTAFYLCASSIDRMNTEAFFGQGTRLTVV.

This clone was observed a single time. The J gene is TRBJ2-1, the V gene TRBV7-9, with TRBD1 identical over 7 bases. With V trimmed by 5 bases and J by 3 bases, 7 bases remained unmatched. The CDR3 spans 15 residues. CDR1 is SEHNR, CDR2 FQNEAQ, per germline (reference sequence). CDR3 protein: CASSQGWDSYNEQFF. The DNA for the CDR3 is TGTGCCAGCAGCCAAGGGTGGGACAGCTACAATGAGCAGTTCTTC.

V gene TRBV19 combines with J gene TRBJ2-2; no definite D call. The CDR3 spans 13 residues. Trimming left V 5 bases short and J 4 bases short, with 8 bases between. Germline-derived CDR1 and CDR2 are LNHDA and SQIVND (reference sequence). In DNA form, the CDR3 reads TGTGCCAGTAGTTCCTCTCCCACCGGGGAGCTGTTTTTT. Translation: CASSSSPTGELFF.

The chain couples TRBV7-8 to TRBJ1-2; 9 bases are a match to TRBD1. The CDR3 covers 14 residues. The germline gives CDR1 SGHVS, CDR2 FQNEAQ. J lost 4 bases, V lost 2 bases, and 2 bases had no gene match. Written as DNA, the CDR3 is TGTGCCAGCAGCTTAACAGGGGGCGGCTATGGCTACACCTTC. This gives the protein CASSLTGGGYGYTF.

This chain connects TRBV6-5 to TRBJ2-7; 11 bases are a match to TRBD1. CDR3 length equals 13 residues. Germline CDR1 and CDR2: MNHEY and SVGAGI. Trimming took 9 bases from V and 4 from J; bases not matched to a gene: 5. The CDR3 nucleotides are TGTGCCAGTCGCGGACAGGGGGCTTACGAGCAGTACTTC. Its translation is CASRGQGAYEQYF.

For the CDR3, the DNA is TGTGCCAGCAGCCCGCCAGGGGGCGCGAGCACAGATACGCAGTATTTT. The encoded protein is CASSPPGGASTDTQYF. The J gene is TRBJ2-3, the V gene TRBV5-4; 8 bases fit TRBD1. CDR1 and CDR2 (germline): SGHNT, YYREEE (reference sequence). The length of the CDR3 is 16 residues. With V trimmed by 4 bases and J by 0 bases, 7 bases remained unmatched. Complete variable domain (other parts from reference TRBV5-4 and TRBJ2-3): ETGVTQSPTHLIKTRGQQVTLRCSSQSGHNTVSWYQQALGQGPQFIFQYYREEENGRGNFPPRFSGLQFPNYSSELNVNALELDDSALYLCASSPPGGASTDTQYFGPGTRLTVL.

This chain connects TRBV4-3 to TRBJ1-4; D gene ambiguous. The V and J ends lost 0 bases and 4 bases respectively, with 9 bases between them. The CDR3 contains 15 residues. CDR1 and CDR2 from the germline V gene are LGHNA and YSLEER. This chain's CDR3 is CASSQDRRGNEKLFF. The CDR3 DNA is TGCGCCAGCAGCCAAGATCGGCGGGGTAATGAAAAACTGTTTTTT.

The gene calls are TRBV5-6 and TRBJ1-2, with D possibly matching TRBD1 (5 bases). The V gene's germline CDR1 is SGHDT and CDR2 YYEEEE. There are 12 residues in the CDR3. Trimming shortened V by 5 bases and J by 2 bases, and 7 bases separated the two germline ends. The CDR3 bases are TGTGCCAGCAGACAGGTGAACTATGGCTACACCTTC. Its translation is CASRQVNYGYTF.

V and J are TRBV6-6 and TRBJ2-5; D gene unclear. Germline CDR1 and CDR2: MNHNY and SVGAGI (reference sequence). Between the trimmed V and J ends, which lost 8 bases and 0 bases, there was a span of 10 bases. This CDR3 has 13 residues. The CDR3 region is CASGFRYQETQYF. The DNA for the CDR3 is TGTGCCAGCGGATTCAGGTACCAAGAGACCCAGTACTTC.

The gene calls are TRBV7-6 and TRBJ1-1, with D unclear. CDR1 is SGHVS, CDR2 FNYEAQ, per germline. Trimming left V 1 base short and J 0 bases short, with 9 bases between. The CDR3 runs to 15 residues. The CDR3: CASSLGAVMNTEAFF. Written as DNA, the CDR3 is TGTGCCAGCAGCTTAGGGGCTGTCATGAACACTGAAGCTTTCTTT.